This T cell receptor (beta chain) was sequenced during a study of beta chain features in type 1 diabetes. A few counts support this clone. The antigen remains undetermined. cDNA synthesis used the whole RNA isolate, giving expressed TCRB sequences. Profiling relied on immunoSEQ multiplex PCR, and the TCRdb table lists in-frame clones only, not all of them. The table records fewer than 450,000 clones, approximately 13% of them present only once. General study points: The study found that naive, central memory and Treg TCRB repertoires appeared more similar in patients than in healthy donors. Shortening of TCRB CDR3s, moderate but significant, appeared in all four CD4+ subsets of Type 1 diabetes patients.

Germline CDR1 and CDR2: MDHEN and SYDVKM. Trimming removed 4 bases from V and 6 bases from J, with 5 bases in between. The length of the CDR3 is 11 residues. Input material: naive CD4+ T cells from blood. This chain links TRBV28 with TRBJ2-3; D gene ambiguous. The source is a woman aged 18-35 years with type 1 diabetes. The CDR3 spells CASSSLDTQYF. The CDR3 region has the DNA TGTGCCAGCAGTTCCTTGGATACGCAGTATTTT.